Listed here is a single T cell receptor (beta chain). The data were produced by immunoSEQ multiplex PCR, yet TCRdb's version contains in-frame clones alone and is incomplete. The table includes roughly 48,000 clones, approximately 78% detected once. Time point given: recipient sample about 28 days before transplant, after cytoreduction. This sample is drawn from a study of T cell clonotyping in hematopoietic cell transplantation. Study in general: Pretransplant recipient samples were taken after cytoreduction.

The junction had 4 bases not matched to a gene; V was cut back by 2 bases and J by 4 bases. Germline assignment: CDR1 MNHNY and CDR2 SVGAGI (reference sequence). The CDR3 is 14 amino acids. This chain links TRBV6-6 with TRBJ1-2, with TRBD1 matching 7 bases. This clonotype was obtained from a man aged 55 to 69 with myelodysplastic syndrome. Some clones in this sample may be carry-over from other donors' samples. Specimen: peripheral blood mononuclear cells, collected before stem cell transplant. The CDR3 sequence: CASSYEGAGYGYTF. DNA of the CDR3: TGTGCCAGCAGTTACGAGGGGGCAGGCTATGGCTACACCTTC.